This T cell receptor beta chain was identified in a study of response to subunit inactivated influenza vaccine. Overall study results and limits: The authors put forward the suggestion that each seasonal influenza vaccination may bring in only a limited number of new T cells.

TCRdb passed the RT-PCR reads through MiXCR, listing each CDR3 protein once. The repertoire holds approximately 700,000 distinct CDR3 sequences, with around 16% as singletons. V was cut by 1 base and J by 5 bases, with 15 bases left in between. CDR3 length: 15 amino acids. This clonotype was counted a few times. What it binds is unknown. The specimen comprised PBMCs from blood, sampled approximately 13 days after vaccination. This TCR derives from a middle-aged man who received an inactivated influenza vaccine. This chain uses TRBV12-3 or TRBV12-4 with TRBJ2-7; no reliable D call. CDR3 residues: CASSLDPSIGDEQYF. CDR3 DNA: TGTGCCAGCAGTTTAGATCCGTCGATAGGCGACGAGCAGTACTTC.